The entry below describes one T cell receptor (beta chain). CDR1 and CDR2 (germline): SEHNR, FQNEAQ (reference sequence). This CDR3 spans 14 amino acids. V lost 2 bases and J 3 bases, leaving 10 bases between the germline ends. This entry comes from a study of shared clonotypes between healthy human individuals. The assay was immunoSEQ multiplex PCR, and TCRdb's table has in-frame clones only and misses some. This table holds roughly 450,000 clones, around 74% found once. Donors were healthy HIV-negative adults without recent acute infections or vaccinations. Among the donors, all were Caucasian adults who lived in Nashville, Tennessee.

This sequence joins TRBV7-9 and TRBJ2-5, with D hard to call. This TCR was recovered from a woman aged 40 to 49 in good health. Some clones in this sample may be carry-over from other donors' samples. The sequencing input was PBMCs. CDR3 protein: CASSLSRKKETQYF. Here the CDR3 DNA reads TGTGCCAGCAGCTTAAGCCGGAAGAAAGAGACCCAGTACTTC.